This T cell receptor (beta chain) was sequenced in a study of identical twins. Points on this clonotype: Antigen unknown.

TCRdb passed the 5' RACE reads through MiXCR, listing each CDR3 protein once. Altogether fewer than 800,000 distinct CDR3 sequences are present, just over 7% being singletons, with the ten largest covering about 1.5%. Study-level points and caveats: Memory repertoires showed no such pattern, whereas abundant cord blood beta clonotypes carried fewer insertions.

J was trimmed by 7 bases and V by 1 base; bases with no gene match: 6. Germline V gene sequence: CDR1 LNHNV, CDR2 YYDKDF (reference sequence). This CDR3 contains 15 residues. These data were also filed under a second study, of yellow fever vaccine responses in identical twins.

Sequenced sample: PBMCs. This clonotype originated in a woman aged 18-30 years in good health. The rearrangement joins TRBV15 to TRBJ2-1; 8 bases line up with TRBD2. This chain's CDR3 is CATSRVREGTNEQFF. The CDR3 DNA reads as TGTGCCACCAGCAGAGTCCGGGAGGGCACGAATGAGCAGTTCTTC.